Below, one T cell receptor beta chain is given with its context. What this receptor recognizes is not known. No base qualities exist here, and no much larger clone lies one base off it. The library was built by means of PCR. Reads for this sample came from an Illumina HiSeq 2500. To normalize quantification of the TCRbeta repertoire, the TCR libraries were built with molecular barcoding that relied on unique molecular identifiers. Through fastp at Q25 and MiXCR, TCRdb rebuilt clones from the public reads, retaining in-frame beta chains. Each entry is one CDR3 protein sequence, shown with its most common DNA and genes. A total of approximately 210,000 distinct CDR3 sequences appear in this sample, under 20% of them only once. The ten largest clones add up to around 45% of the sample. The record originates from a study of T-cell reconstitution after alpha-beta-depleted transplantation in children (dated by TCRdb to 2016 to 2017). Study-wide context: Using TCR repertoire profiling, the study followed T-cell immune reconstitution in a quantitative way in children after TCRalphabeta/CD19-depleted allogeneic hematopoietic cell transplantation. The investigation overall reported the following: Over subsequent months, a decline in hyperexpanded clone frequencies was noted, and after one year, T-cell counts and TCRbeta diversity were mostly ascribed to newly produced T cells. In some patients, the high TCRbeta diversity seen at day 60 was put down to recipient T cells and intrathymic progenitors that had survived conditioning. About two months after transplant, the apparently early recovery of alphabetaT-cell counts reportedly depended on just several hundred clones that had expanded rapidly and came from non-depleted graft cells.

The CDR1 and CDR2 encoded by the germline V gene (reference sequence) are SGHKS and YYEKEE. V has 2 bases trimmed and J has 2 bases trimmed; junction bases matching no gene number 4. The CDR3, from cysteine to phenylalanine, totals 15 residues. Here the CDR3 DNA is all that survives: 45 bases in frame from base 1. According to the study, the label for this sample's treatment or condition signals: allogeneic hematopoietic cell transplantation with graft depleted of TCRalphabeta T cells and CD19 B cells. The transplant recipients were children given TCRalphabeta/CD19-depleted allogeneic hematopoietic cell grafts.

The V and J segments used are TRBV5-5 and TRBJ2-1; 7 central bases correspond to TRBD1. The material sequenced was PBMCs, mostly from graft donor cells, taken 360 days after TCRalphabeta/CD19-depleted stem cell transplant. The sequence was obtained from a male patient aged 2-15 years who had a stem cell transplant for acute lymphoblastic leukemia, so the T cells may come from the graft donor. The CDR3 reads CASSFTGETYNEQFF. Here is the DNA: TGTGCCAGCAGCTTTACAGGGGAGACCTACAATGAGCAGTTCTTC. Outside the CDR3, residues come from the reference TRBV5-5 and TRBJ2-1 proteins, so the full variable domain is: DAGVTQSPTHLIKTRGQQVTLRCSPISGHKSVSWYQQVLGQGPQFIFQYYEKEERGRGNFPDRFSARQFPNYSSELNVNALLLGDSALYLCASSFTGETYNEQFFGPGTRLTVL.